These 26 T cell receptor beta chains originate from one sample sequenced in a study of T cells in Graves' hyperthyroidism and ophthalmopathy. From RNA transcripts, TCR beta CDR3 regions were amplified. TCR CDR3 underwent first-round RT-PCR with the HTBI primer set. TCRdb reprocessed the multiplex PCR reads with MiXCR, giving one entry per CDR3 protein. The table lists 550,000 to 800,000 distinct CDR3 sequences, around 17% of them singletons, with 8.4% in the top ten. The sequenced sample consisted of blood. These receptors all stem from a young man with Graves' hyperthyroidism.

The rearrangement joins TRBV29-1 to TRBJ2-1; 13 positions agree with TRBD2. CDR1 is SQVTM and CDR2 is ANQGSEA in the germline V gene. This CDR3 has 16 amino acids. V shed 7 bases and J 7 bases; nucleotides not matched to a gene: 13. CDR3 coding DNA: TGCAGCGGCACCTCTTGGACTAGCGGGAGAGGTAATGAGCAGTTCTTC. Residues: CSGTSWTSGRGNEQFF.

This clonotype was found many times. The rearrangement links TRBV12-3 or TRBV12-4 to TRBJ2-5; 8 nucleotides agree with TRBD1. V lost 8 bases and J lost 4; bases outside the gene matches: 6. There are 13 residues in the CDR3. DNA of the CDR3: TGTGCCAGCCGAACCCAGGGGGCAGAGACCCAGTACTTC. Amino acids: CASRTQGAETQYF.

In this sample, this clonotype turned up many times. The rearrangement joins TRBV18 to TRBJ1-1, with D unresolved. Trimming removed 1 base from V and 1 base from J, with 7 bases in between. The CDR3 spans 14 residues. CDR1 is KGHSH, CDR2 LQKENI, per germline. The CDR3 bases are TGTGCCAGCTCACCACTGGGAGAGAACACTGAAGCTTTCTTT. Amino acid sequence: CASSPLGENTEAFF. Full variable domain (outside the CDR3, taken from reference TRBV18 and TRBJ1-1): NAGVMQNPRHLVRRRGQEARLRCSPMKGHSHVYWYRQLPEEGLKFMVYLQKENIIDESGMPKERFSAEFPKEGPSILRIQQVVRGDSAAYFCASSPLGENTEAFFGQGTRLTVV.

The V call is TRBV9, the J call TRBJ1-1, with D hard to call. This CDR3 has 13 residues. In germline, CDR1 is SGDLS, CDR2 YYNGEE. The V gene lost 1 base and the J gene lost 0 bases, with 4 bases spanning the gap. The CDR3, as DNA: TGTGCCAGCAGCGTAATGGTGAACACTGAAGCTTTCTTT. Its translation: CASSVMVNTEAFF. Full variable domain (outside the CDR3, taken from reference TRBV9 and TRBJ1-1): DSGVTQTPKHLITATGQRVTLRCSPRSGDLSVYWYQQSLDQGLQFLIQYYNGEERAKGNILERFSAQQFPDLHSELNLSSLELGDSALYFCASSVMVNTEAFFGQGTRLTVV.

The rearrangement uses TRBV6-5 and TRBJ2-7; a possible D gene is TRBD1 (6 bases). The V end was cut by 0 bases, the J end by 5 bases, with 8 bases between. Germline CDR1 is MNHEY and CDR2 is SVGAGI. This CDR3 spans 13 amino acids. CDR3 sequence reads: CASSYSQGDEQYF. In DNA form, the CDR3 reads TGTGCCAGCAGTTACTCACAGGGTGACGAGCAGTACTTC.

The sample holds many counts of this clonotype. CDR3 protein: CASSAGVNQPQHF. CDR3 nucleotides: TGTGCCAGCAGCGCGGGCGTCAATCAGCCCCAGCATTTT. J is TRBJ1-5 and V is TRBV28; D is unresolved. The CDR3 is 13 amino acids. Germline V gene data show CDR1 as MDHEN and CDR2 as SYDVKM. Between the trimmed V and J ends, which lost 6 bases and 3 bases, there was a span of 9 bases.

This clonotype has at least ten counts. The CDR3 reads CASSLTGGAETQYF. CDR3 nucleotide sequence: TGTGCCAGCAGTCTGACAGGGGGTGCCGAGACCCAGTACTTC. The chain joins TRBV28 to TRBJ2-5; 9 bases match TRBD1. The CDR3 is 14 amino acids. The trim removed 5 bases at V and 5 bases at J, leaving 6 bases unmatched. Looked up from germline, CDR1 is MDHEN and CDR2 is SYDVKM.

The chain combines TRBV24-1 with TRBJ2-7, with D uncertain. V lost 1 base and J 2 bases, leaving 14 bases between the germline ends. This CDR3 is built from 16 residues. In germline, CDR1 is KGHDR, CDR2 SFDVKD. The CDR3 DNA follows: TGTGCCACCAGTGATTTTGCTAGGCCCACGACCTACGAGCAGTACTTC. Protein sequence: CATSDFARPTTYEQYF.

This clonotype was counted many times. This rearrangement joins TRBV29-1 to TRBJ2-1; D is unresolved. This CDR3 is built from 16 residues. The V gene lost 4 bases and the J gene lost 0 bases, with 16 bases spanning the gap. Germline CDR1 is SQVTM and CDR2 is ANQGSEA. The CDR3 DNA sequence: TGCAGCGTTGGGCGGCAAAGGGATAGCTCCTACAATGAGCAGTTCTTC. Translated, it gives CSVGRQRDSSYNEQFF.

V gene TRBV30 combines with J gene TRBJ2-4; D perhaps matches TRBD2 (6 bases). CDR3 length: 13 residues. CDR1 and CDR2 (germline): GTSNPN, SVGIG (reference sequence). The ends were cut back, 2 bases at V and 9 bases at J, with 14 bases in the middle. CDR3 coding DNA: TGTGCCTGGAGTAAGGGACCGGGGGTCATTCAGTACTTC. Protein sequence: CAWSKGPGVIQYF. The whole variable domain, filled in from reference TRBV30 and TRBJ2-4, reads SQTIHQWPATLVQPVGSPLSLECTVEGTSNPNLYWYRQAAGRGLQLLFYSVGIGQISSEVPQNLSASRPQDRQFILSSKKLLLSDSGFYLCAWSKGPGVIQYFGAGTRLSVL.

This chain uses TRBV12-3 or TRBV12-4 with TRBJ2-7; either TRBD1 or TRBD2 may fit D (5 bases each). The CDR3 runs to 16 residues. With 5 bases removed from V and 2 bases from J, the gap between germline ends came to 19 bases. CDR3: CASSRFGTWDAYEQYF. CDR3 nucleotide sequence: TGTGCCAGCAGTCGATTCGGGACGTGGGACGCCTACGAGCAGTACTTC.

The genes are TRBV27 and TRBJ1-1; D remains unclear. The length of the CDR3 is 14 residues. CDR1 is MNHEY and CDR2 is SMNVEV in the germline V gene (reference sequence). V was clipped by 2 bases and J by 2 bases, with 9 bases between them. The CDR3 nucleotides are TGTGCCAGCAGTTTACAGCGGTATAACACTGAAGCTTTCTTT. It is translated as CASSLQRYNTEAFF.

Many counts were recorded for this clonotype. V usage is TRBV7-9 and J usage is TRBJ1-5; D is undetermined. The germline V gene encodes CDR1 SEHNR and CDR2 FQNEAQ (reference sequence). The CDR3 totals 11 residues. The germline V and J ends were trimmed by 5 bases and 9 bases, with 8 bases remaining between them. The CDR3: CASSREGPQHF. In DNA, the CDR3 is TGTGCCAGCAGCAGGGAAGGGCCCCAGCATTTT. Filled out from reference TRBV7-9 and TRBJ1-5, the complete variable domain reads DTGVSQNPRHKITKRGQNVTFRCDPISEHNRLYWYRQTLGQGPEFLTYFQNEAQLEKSRLLSDRFSAERPKGSFSTLEIQRTEQGDSAMYLCASSREGPQHFGDGTRLSIL.

This chain connects TRBV20-1 to TRBJ2-1; TRBD2 matches 10 bases. V lost 5 bases and J lost 15; bases outside the gene matches: 16. The CDR3 covers 14 residues. Germline CDR1 and CDR2: DFQATT and SNEGSKA (reference sequence). For the CDR3, the DNA is TGCAGTGCTTTTCCGCCACTAGCGGGAAGCCCATCGTTCTTC. Translating it yields CSAFPPLAGSPSFF.

This clonotype was seen at least ten times. V gene TRBV2 combines with J gene TRBJ2-3, with 12 bases fitting TRBD2. This CDR3 is 15 amino acids long. From germline, CDR1 is SNHLY and CDR2 FYNNEI. The V gene end was trimmed by 5 bases and the J gene end by 8 bases; junction bases not matched to a gene: 8. CDR3 DNA sequence: TGTGCCAGCAGTTGGACTAGCGGGATGGGAGTTACGCAGTATTTT. This sequence encodes CASSWTSGMGVTQYF.

Many counts were recorded for this clonotype. The V and J genes are TRBV7-3 and TRBJ2-7, with TRBD1 matching 10 bases. The CDR3 contains 15 residues. Germline V gene lookup returns CDR1 SGHTA and CDR2 FQGTGA. After removal of 1 base from V and 5 bases from J, the junction contained 5 bases not matched to a gene. This chain's CDR3 is CASSLSGTGAHEQYF. CDR3 in DNA: TGTGCCAGCAGCTTAAGCGGGACAGGGGCCCACGAGCAGTACTTC.

In its sample, this clonotype was seen many times. The chain uses TRBV9 and TRBJ1-1; D is unclear. The V gene lost 0 bases and the J gene lost 1 base, with 4 bases spanning the gap. Germline loops: CDR1 SGDLS, CDR2 YYNGEE. The CDR3 covers 13 residues. This CDR3 is CASSVVTNTEAFF. CDR3 nucleotides: TGTGCCAGCAGCGTAGTGACGAACACTGAAGCTTTCTTT.

The chain links TRBV4-1 to TRBJ1-1, with 7 bases matching TRBD1. J lost 5 bases, V lost 2 bases, and 11 bases had no gene match. From germline, CDR1 is MGHRA and CDR2 YSYEKL. The CDR3 is made up of 16 amino acids. The CDR3 here is CASSQTSNRGSTEAFF. The CDR3 DNA is TGCGCCAGCAGCCAAACTTCCAACAGGGGAAGTACTGAAGCTTTCTTT.

The chain combines TRBV10-3 with TRBJ1-4; maybe TRBD1 (6 bases). The V gene's germline CDR1 is ENHRY and CDR2 SYGVKD. The CDR3 spans 14 residues. Trimming stripped 10 bases from V and 4 bases from J, with 16 bases between. CDR3 residues: CASTKDRDNEKLFF. The CDR3 DNA follows: TGTGCCAGCACCAAGGACAGAGATAATGAAAAACTGTTTTTT.

In its sample, this clonotype was seen many times. The V gene is TRBV7-9, the J gene TRBJ2-7; D is ambiguous. The CDR3 consists of 15 residues. From germline, CDR1 is SEHNR and CDR2 FQNEAQ (reference sequence). Deletions cut 9 bases from V and 3 bases from J, with 21 bases between. The CDR3 DNA follows: TGTGCCAGTATCCCTTCGGAAGGAGTGAACTACGAGCAGTACTTC. It yields the protein CASIPSEGVNYEQYF.

This chain joins TRBV12-3 or TRBV12-4 and TRBJ1-4; possible D gene TRBD1, 5 bases. Trimming removed 2 bases from V and 8 bases from J, with 9 bases in between. The CDR3 extends over 13 amino acids. The CDR3 region is CASSLFEGEKLFF. The CDR3 coding sequence is TGTGCCAGCAGTTTATTCGAGGGGGAAAAACTGTTTTTT.

This clonotype was observed many times. V usage is TRBV28 and J usage is TRBJ2-2; D is possibly TRBD1 or TRBD2 (5 bases each). Trimming cost V 3 bases and J 3 bases, with 11 bases left between them. The CDR3 consists of 15 residues. In germline, CDR1 is MDHEN, CDR2 SYDVKM. The CDR3 loop reads CASSFGARDTGELFF. The CDR3 DNA sequence: TGTGCCAGCAGTTTCGGGGCCAGGGACACCGGGGAGCTGTTTTTT.

This clonotype has only a few counts. The rearrangement uses TRBV11-1 and TRBJ2-7, with D perhaps matching TRBD1 (6 bases). The CDR3 loop spans 15 amino acids. Trimming pared 1 base from V and 5 bases from J, leaving 15 bases between. Looked up from germline, CDR1 is SGHAT and CDR2 is FQDESV (reference sequence). This CDR3 is CASSLGGTGSDEQYF. The CDR3 DNA follows: TGTGCCAGCAGCTTAGGAGGTACAGGGTCGGACGAGCAGTACTTC.

The genes are TRBV19 and TRBJ1-5; no clear D gene. The CDR3 covers 14 residues. Germline V gives CDR1 LNHDA, CDR2 SQIVND (reference sequence). The V end lost 6 bases, the J end lost 2 bases, and 11 bases lay between the germline ends. The CDR3 reads CASRTLGGNQPQHF. DNA of the CDR3: TGTGCCAGTAGGACCCTGGGTGGCAATCAGCCCCAGCATTTT.

This chain joins TRBV4-1 and TRBJ2-7; TRBD2 matches at 12 bases. V shed 0 bases and J 0 bases; nucleotides not matched to a gene: 3. The CDR3 extends over 17 amino acids. The germline V gene has CDR1 MGHRA and CDR2 YSYEKL. This chain's CDR3 is CASSQEPTSGSSYEQYF. The CDR3 nucleotides read TGCGCCAGCAGCCAAGAGCCGACTAGCGGGAGCTCCTACGAGCAGTACTTC.

This clonotype showed up many times. CDR3 in DNA: TGTGCCAGCAGTTCGATCGGGGTTTACGAGCAGTACTTC. Protein: CASSSIGVYEQYF. This rearrangement joins TRBV28 to TRBJ2-7, with D perhaps matching TRBD2 (5 bases). Per germline, CDR1 MDHEN and CDR2 SYDVKM. Trimming took 4 bases from V and 4 from J, leaving 11 bases between them. The CDR3 consists of 13 residues.